Following are 10 T cell receptor beta chains from one sample sequenced in a study of naive and memory T cell subsets. Both TRBC1 and TRBC2 were covered by a beta constant-region primer of two equimolar oligonucleotides. MiXCR was run by TCRdb on the UMI-ligation and nested PCR reads, yielding one entry per CDR3 protein. Among some 150,000 distinct CDR3 sequences listed, 15% to 20% were seen once. Sample: naive CD4+ T cells from blood. These TCRs come from a human donor in good health.

This clonotype was found a few times. The chain is built from TRBV28 and TRBJ2-5; D is ambiguous. The V and J ends lost 4 bases and 5 bases respectively, with 11 bases between them. The CDR3 totals 13 residues. Germline CDR1 and CDR2: MDHEN and SYDVKM. The DNA of the CDR3 is TGTGCCAGCAGTTCGCTAACCCCGGAGACCCAGTACTTC. Its protein product is CASSSLTPETQYF.

V is TRBV6-1 and J is TRBJ2-7; D is possibly TRBD2 (6 bases). CDR1 is MNHNS and CDR2 is SASEGT in the germline V gene. The V end lost 11 bases, the J end lost 2 bases, and 22 bases lay between the germline ends. The length of the CDR3 is 15 residues. CDR3 sequence (DNA): TGTGCCGCAGCGGAGGTGCGGGGTATCGCCTACGAGCAGTACTTC. Protein product: CAAAEVRGIAYEQYF.

V is TRBV19 and J is TRBJ1-5; 7 bases fit TRBD1. CDR1 and CDR2 from the germline V gene are LNHDA and SQIVND (reference sequence). There are 14 residues in the CDR3. With 9 bases clipped from V and 2 bases from J, the junction kept 7 bases outside the gene matches. CDR3 sequence reads: CASYRQGGNQPQHF. CDR3 DNA: TGTGCCAGCTACCGACAGGGCGGCAATCAGCCCCAGCATTTT.

This clonotype was seen a handful of times. This chain uses TRBV29-1 with TRBJ2-5, with TRBD1 matching 8 bases. CDR3 length: 13 residues. Germline values: CDR1 SQVTM, CDR2 ANQGSEA. V shed 4 bases and J 4 bases; nucleotides not matched to a gene: 5. The CDR3 bases are TGCAGCGTTGTTCGGACAGGGCGAGAGACCCAGTACTTC. Its translation is CSVVRTGRETQYF.

In the case of this clonotype: The junction shows a germline mismatch at one end, possibly a read error. The rearrangement uses TRBV7-9 and TRBJ2-6, with D tentatively TRBD1 (6 bases). The CDR3 consists of 14 residues. Germline assignment: CDR1 SEHNR and CDR2 FQNEAQ (reference sequence). In DNA, the CDR3 is TGTGCCCTAAACCAGGGGTCTGGCGCCAACGTCCTGACTTTC. Protein product: CALNQGSGANVLTF.

The chain is built from TRBV28 and TRBJ1-3, with a weak D call TRBD1 (5 bases). CDR3 size: 16 residues. Germline V gene data show CDR1 as MDHEN and CDR2 as SYDVKM. Deletions cut 6 bases from V and 0 bases from J, with 15 bases between. CDR3: CASSPPGLLSGNTIYF. CDR3 DNA sequence: TGTGCCAGCAGCCCTCCGGGACTCCTCTCTGGAAACACCATATATTTT.

The rearrangement uses TRBV6-6 and TRBJ1-1, with 8 bases that match TRBD1. Germline CDR1 reads MNHNY; CDR2 reads SVGAGI (reference sequence). CDR3 length: 16 residues. Trimming took 5 bases from V and 3 from J; bases not matched to a gene: 11. CDR3 in DNA: TGTGCCAGCAGTGTCGGGCATTCAGGGGGCTACACTGAAGCTTTCTTT. It codes for CASSVGHSGGYTEAFF.

In this sample, this clonotype turned up many times. The CDR3 loop is CATSDRDRDRNEQFF. For the CDR3, the DNA is TGTGCCACCAGTGATAGGGACAGGGATCGAAATGAGCAGTTCTTC. The J gene is TRBJ2-1, the V gene TRBV24-1; 9 bases are shared with TRBD1. Germline V gene data show CDR1 as KGHDR and CDR2 as SFDVKD. The trim removed 3 bases at V and 7 bases at J, leaving 6 bases unmatched. The length of the CDR3 is 15 residues.

This clonotype was seen more than once but under ten times. The gene calls are TRBV7-2 and TRBJ2-7, with D possibly TRBD2 on 6 matching bases. The CDR3 consists of 13 residues. CDR1 SGHTA and CDR2 FQGNSA come from the germline V gene. V was cut by 5 bases and J by 6 bases, with 14 bases left in between. The CDR3 nucleotides read TGTGCCAGCAGCCCTCGGGAGTTCGGCGAGCAGTACTTC. Residues: CASSPREFGEQYF.

The V gene is TRBV12-3 or TRBV12-4, the J gene TRBJ1-5, with D unresolved. V shed 2 bases and J shed 7 bases, with 15 bases lying between them. This CDR3 has 15 amino acids. CDR3 DNA: TGTGCCAGCAGTTTATACCCAGGAGGGCGGCAGCCCCAGCATTTT. Translation: CASSLYPGGRQPQHF.